This entry describes one TCR beta chain. The data were obtained in a study of T cell responses to AZD1222 COVID-19 vaccine. Generated by immunoSEQ multiplex PCR, the TCRdb table keeps only in-frame clones and is missing some. The table has approximately 100,000 clones, roughly 88% seen once; the top ten hold 4% to 5.5%. CDR1 and CDR2 (germline): SGDLS, YYNGEE. Trimming left V 0 bases short and J 3 bases short, with 8 bases between. This CDR3 spans 14 amino acids. The source of this sequence is an adult in good health. The gene calls are TRBV9 and TRBJ2-3; D gene unclear. The sequencing here drew on peripheral blood, taken on day 0 of AZD1222 vaccination. This CDR3 reads CASSVEGLTDTQYF. The CDR3 nucleotides are TGTGCCAGCAGCGTAGAGGGATTGACAGATACGCAGTATTTT.